This is a list of T cell receptor beta chains from one sample in a study of blood T cell repertoires in COVID-19. This table comes from immunoSEQ multiplex PCR, and its TCRdb copy is limited to in-frame clones, with some not included. The table has fewer than 500,000 clones, roughly nine tenths seen once; the top ten hold around 1.1%. Sequences were obtained from PBMCs or T cells enriched from blood (not recorded which). These receptors originate from a man aged 30-40 years who had recovered from COVID-19. Both conserved end residues are part of each CDR3. The order of the fields is D gene, J gene, clone size, V gene, CDR3 DNA, CDR3 protein. D genes are given only for firm matches. Clone size, where shown, is once, few, many, or a class for clones that have expanded.

D: TRBD1; J: TRBJ2-4; size: .; V: TRBV7-2; DNA: TGTGCCAGCAGCCAACCCGGGACAGGGAACATTCAGTACTTC; CDR3: CASSQPGTGNIQYF
D: .; J: TRBJ1-4; size: .; V: TRBV30; DNA: TGTGCCAAAGGAGCAACTAATGAAAAACTGTTTTTT; CDR3: CAKGATNEKLFF
D: .; J: TRBJ2-7; size: .; V: TRBV3-1/TRBV3-2; DNA: TGTGCCAGCAGCCCACAGAACGTCCAGAGCGAGCAGTACTTC; CDR3: CASSPQNVQSEQYF
D: TRBD2; J: TRBJ2-1; size: .; V: TRBV5-1; DNA: TGCGCCAGCAGCTCGTTTGGGACTAGCGTCTACAATGAGCAGTTCTTC; CDR3: CASSSFGTSVYNEQFF
D: TRBD1; J: TRBJ2-7; size: .; V: TRBV4-1; DNA: TGCGCCAGCAGCCAAGATGGACAGGGGGCTTACGAGCAGTACTTC; CDR3: CASSQDGQGAYEQYF
D: TRBD2; J: TRBJ2-3; size: .; V: TRBV15; DNA: TGTGCCACCAGGGCGGGGGAGTATAGCACAGATACGCAGTATTTT; CDR3: CATRAGEYSTDTQYF
D: TRBD2; J: TRBJ2-1; size: .; V: TRBV19; DNA: TGTGCCAGTAGTATAAAACTAGCGGGAGGGAGCGTGGGTGAGCAGTTCTTC; CDR3: CASSIKLAGGSVGEQFF
D: .; J: TRBJ2-1; size: .; V: TRBV10-3; DNA: TGTGCCATCAGTGAGTCGAAAGGGGCCGAGAATGAGCAGTTCTTC; CDR3: CAISESKGAENEQFF
D: .; J: TRBJ1-3; size: .; V: TRBV6-5; DNA: TGTGCCAGCAGTCTCACAATATCCTCTGGAAACACCATATATTTT; CDR3: CASSLTISSGNTIYF
D: .; J: TRBJ2-5; size: .; V: TRBV30; DNA: TGTGCCTGGAGTGTAACAGCGGCGATAGGGGAGACCCAGTACTTC; CDR3: CAWSVTAAIGETQYF
D: TRBD2; J: TRBJ2-1; size: .; V: TRBV7-3; DNA: TGTGCCAGCAGCTTCGGACCGGGACTAGCGACATACAATGAGCAGTTCTTC; CDR3: CASSFGPGLATYNEQFF
D: TRBD1; J: TRBJ1-1; size: .; V: TRBV18; DNA: TGTGCCAGCTCCCGAGGACAGGGGGCGGCGAACACTGAAGCTTTCTTT; CDR3: CASSRGQGAANTEAFF
D: .; J: TRBJ1-5; size: .; V: TRBV4-1; DNA: TGCGCCAGCAGCTCGAGAACCAGTCAGGGGCCCCAGCATTTT; CDR3: CASSSRTSQGPQHF
D: .; J: TRBJ1-4; size: .; V: TRBV5-1; DNA: TGCGCCAGCAGCTTGGGCAGGGTGATGAGGGAAAAACTGTTTTTT; CDR3: CASSLGRVMREKLFF
D: TRBD1; J: TRBJ1-6; size: .; V: TRBV6-5; DNA: TGTGCCAGCAGTTACCTCCGGGACAGTAATTCACCCCTCCACTTT; CDR3: CASSYLRDSNSPLHF
D: .; J: TRBJ2-7; size: .; V: TRBV5-4; DNA: TGTGCCAGCAGCTGGGGGCCGGGGGGCGGTTCCTACGAGCAGTACTTC; CDR3: CASSWGPGGGSYEQYF
D: TRBD1; J: TRBJ1-2; size: .; V: TRBV18; DNA: TGTGCCAGCTCACCACAAACCGGGACAGGGGGCGGCTATGGCTACACCTTC; CDR3: CASSPQTGTGGGYGYTF
D: TRBD1; J: TRBJ2-2; size: .; V: TRBV18; DNA: TGTGCCAGCTCACCACCGAACAGGGGCCCGCTCTCGAACACCGGGGAGCTGTTTTTT; CDR3: CASSPPNRGPLSNTGELFF
D: TRBD1; J: TRBJ1-5; size: .; V: TRBV30; DNA: TGTGCCTGGAGGAAAACAGGGGTATCTAGCAATCAGCCCCAGCATTTT; CDR3: CAWRKTGVSSNQPQHF
D: TRBD2; J: TRBJ2-3; size: .; V: TRBV11-3; DNA: TGTGCCAGCTCCGTGCAGCTAGCGGGAGAGGCAGATACGCAGTATTTT; CDR3: CASSVQLAGEADTQYF
D: .; J: TRBJ2-2; size: .; V: TRBV10-1; DNA: TGCGCCAGCAGTGAGGGACTGCGAACCGGGGAGCTGTTTTTT; CDR3: CASSEGLRTGELFF
D: TRBD1; J: TRBJ2-7; size: once; V: TRBV7-9; DNA: TGTGCCAGCAGCTCAGTCCGGACAGGGCCCTACGAGCAGTACTTC; CDR3: CASSSVRTGPYEQYF